Sequencing of this T cell receptor (beta chain) was carried out in a study of T cell responses to AZD1222 COVID-19 vaccine. On this clone: Its target is not known.

The method was immunoSEQ multiplex PCR; TCRdb's version includes in-frame clones alone and lacks a portion of them. The sample records some 80,000 clones, around 88% being singletons. Whole-study results and caveats: Unmutated variant regions reportedly attract nearly half of all spike-specific TCRs.

CDR1 is SGHRS and CDR2 is YFSETQ in the germline V gene. The CDR3 covers 15 residues. Trimming took 0 bases from V and 5 from J, leaving 14 bases between them. The TCR was taken from an adult who received the MenACWY meningococcal vaccine as a control. This material consisted of peripheral blood, taken 28 days after the second dose of the MenACWY control vaccine. The chain has TRBV5-1 and TRBJ1-1; no clear D gene. CDR3 amino acids: CASSLEAGPRTEAFF. The CDR3 nucleotides are TGCGCCAGCAGCTTGGAGGCAGGCCCCAGGACTGAAGCTTTCTTT.